The rows below give T cell receptor beta chains drawn from one sample of a study of OX40 agonist ivuxolimab in advanced cancers. This table comes from immunoSEQ multiplex PCR, and its TCRdb copy is limited to in-frame clones, with some not included. Among roughly 10,000 clones listed, more than 60% were seen once. This material consisted of CD4+ or CD8+ T cells sorted from blood, taken in a trial of the OX40 agonist ivuxolimab. The receptors stem from an adult with an advanced solid tumor such as melanoma, head and neck, liver or kidney cancer. CDR3s include the opening cysteine and the closing phenylalanine or tryptophan. D genes are given only for firm matches. The size entry is marked missing in some rows and otherwise reads once, few, many or a size class.

CAAAGFEAFF,TGTGCCGCCGCCGGGTTTGAAGCTTTCTTT,NA,TRBJ1-1,TRBV6-4,NA
CASSSDRGNQPQHF,TGTGCCAGCAGTTCGGACAGGGGCAATCAGCCCCAGCATTTT,TRBD1,TRBJ1-5,TRBV28,few
CASSLGYNSYEQYF,TGTGCCAGCAGCTTAGGATACAACTCCTACGAGCAGTACTTC,NA,TRBJ2-7,TRBV7-6,NA
CASSFYLTVERNTIYF,TGTGCCAGCAGCTTCTATTTGACAGTGGAGAGAAACACCATATATTTT,NA,TRBJ1-3,TRBV7-9,few
CASSPYFGTANTEAFF,TGTGCCAGTAGTCCTTACTTCGGGACAGCGAACACTGAAGCTTTCTTT,TRBD1,TRBJ1-1,TRBV19,NA
CASSFGGELFF,TGTGCCAGCAGCTTTGGAGGGGAACTGTTTTTT,NA,TRBJ1-4,TRBV5-6,NA
CASNEYRTGALGLDYGYTF,TGTGCCAGCAACGAGTACAGGACAGGGGCCCTGGGCTTGGACTATGGCTACACCTTC,TRBD1,TRBJ1-2,TRBV28,NA
CASKSPGGYTGELFF,TGTGCCAGTAAGTCTCCGGGAGGATACACCGGGGAGCTGTTTTTT,TRBD2,TRBJ2-2,TRBV19,NA
CATLSPRYGYTF,TGTGCCACCTTATCCCCCCGGTATGGCTACACCTTC,NA,TRBJ1-2,TRBV27,NA
CASSQDPKGAAYVYGYTF,TGTGCCAGCAGCCAAGATCCAAAAGGAGCGGCGTATGTCTATGGCTACACCTTC,NA,TRBJ1-2,TRBV4-2,medium-sized
CASSHTGGYTF,TGTGCCAGCAGTCACACAGGTGGCTACACCTTC,NA,TRBJ1-2,TRBV9,NA
CASSVAGRGIDTQYF,TGTGCCAGCAGTGTAGCGGGGAGGGGGATAGATACGCAGTATTTT,TRBD2,TRBJ2-3,TRBV6-6,once
CASSYGLGLYGYTF,TGTGCCAGCAGTTACGGCCTGGGCCTCTATGGCTACACCTTC,NA,TRBJ1-2,TRBV6-5,once
CASSDGTSGDNEQFF,TGTGCCAGCAGTGACGGGACTAGCGGCGACAATGAGCAGTTCTTC,TRBD2,TRBJ2-1,TRBV6-4,NA
CASSSLEVMAYEQYF,TGTGCCAGCAGCTCCCTTGAGGTAATGGCCTACGAGCAGTACTTC,NA,TRBJ2-7,TRBV7-9,few
CASTTSGGYNEQFF,TGTGCCAGCACTACTAGCGGGGGATACAATGAGCAGTTCTTC,TRBD2,TRBJ2-1,TRBV27,NA
CASSFDRGSYEQYF,TGTGCCAGCAGTTTTGACAGGGGCTCCTACGAGCAGTACTTC,TRBD1,TRBJ2-7,TRBV28,NA
CASLESGTSGYNEQFF,TGTGCCAGCTTGGAGTCTGGGACTAGCGGATACAATGAGCAGTTCTTC,TRBD2,TRBJ2-1,TRBV28,NA
CAWARPGPGSTEAFF,TGTGCCTGGGCCCGACCAGGTCCTGGGAGCACTGAAGCTTTCTTT,NA,TRBJ1-1,TRBV30,NA
CASSQEGEGDLSSYEQYF,TGCGCCAGCAGCCAAGAAGGGGAAGGGGACCTAAGCTCCTACGAGCAGTACTTC,NA,TRBJ2-7,TRBV4-3,NA
CASSLRGPDTQYF,TGTGCCAGCAGCTTGAGGGGGCCGGATACGCAGTATTTT,TRBD1,TRBJ2-3,TRBV13,once
CASSESGTLNTEAFF,TGTGCCAGCAGTGAATCCGGGACACTGAACACTGAAGCTTTCTTT,NA,TRBJ1-1,TRBV2,NA
CASSFVGPTTANYGYTF,TGTGCCAGCAGCTTTGTAGGGCCGACCACAGCTAACTATGGCTACACCTTC,NA,TRBJ1-2,TRBV7-8,NA
CASRTPGGAFGAFF,TGTGCCAGCAGGACACCAGGGGGCGCTTTCGGAGCTTTCTTT,TRBD1,TRBJ1-1,TRBV2,NA
CASRLQYNEQFF,TGTGCCAGCAGACTCCAATACAATGAGCAGTTCTTC,NA,TRBJ2-1,TRBV27,NA
CASSLATDRSGVNYGYTF,TGTGCCAGCAGCTTAGCTACAGACAGGAGTGGAGTTAACTATGGCTACACCTTC,NA,TRBJ1-2,TRBV7-9,NA
CASSWDSYNEQFF,TGTGCCAGCAGTTGGGACAGCTACAATGAGCAGTTCTTC,TRBD1,TRBJ2-1,TRBV27,NA
CASSLVGTHEETQYF,TGTGCCAGCAGCTTAGTCGGGACCCACGAAGAGACCCAGTACTTC,NA,TRBJ2-5,TRBV13,few
CTSEVSNEQFF,TGCACCTCGGAAGTAAGCAATGAGCAGTTCTTC,NA,TRBJ2-1,TRBV29-1,once
CASSLSWGSGSYEQYF,TGTGCCAGCAGCTTGTCCTGGGGAAGCGGCTCCTACGAGCAGTACTTC,NA,TRBJ2-7,TRBV5-6,medium-sized
CASSLAGSSGNTIYF,TGTGCCAGCAGCTTGGCCGGTAGCTCTGGAAACACCATATATTTT,NA,TRBJ1-3,TRBV7-2,NA
CSVEGGEETQYF,TGCAGCGTTGAGGGGGGCGAGGAGACCCAGTACTTC,NA,TRBJ2-5,TRBV29-1,medium-sized
CASSQREDTEAFF,TGCGCCAGCAGCCAAAGAGAAGACACTGAAGCTTTCTTT,NA,TRBJ1-1,TRBV4-1,NA
CASSLSKPGQGSYEQYF,TGTGCCAGCAGTTTATCGAAACCGGGACAGGGCTCCTACGAGCAGTACTTC,TRBD1,TRBJ2-7,TRBV27,NA
CASMGQGGEKLFF,TGTGCCAGCATGGGCCAGGGCGGCGAAAAACTGTTTTTT,NA,TRBJ1-4,TRBV2,NA
CASSSDRDGYEQYF,TGTGCCAGCAGCTCGGACAGGGATGGATACGAGCAGTACTTC,TRBD1,TRBJ2-7,TRBV5-6,NA
CASSVLRTGEVEQFF,TGTGCCAGCAGCGTACTCAGGACAGGGGAGGTTGAGCAGTTCTTC,TRBD1,TRBJ2-1,TRBV9,NA
CASSLEGVTIYF,TGTGCCAGCAGCTTAGAAGGGGTTACCATATATTTT,NA,TRBJ1-3,TRBV7-2,NA
CSVEEGEYEQYF,TGCAGCGTTGAAGAGGGAGAGTACGAGCAGTACTTC,NA,TRBJ2-7,TRBV29-1,medium-sized
CACSAFLGGVDFYEQYF,TGTGCCTGCAGCGCCTTTCTGGGGGGGGTAGACTTCTACGAGCAGTACTTC,TRBD2,TRBJ2-7,TRBV11-2,NA
CASSEARGLGETQYF,TGTGCCAGCAGTGAAGCGCGGGGTCTGGGGGAGACCCAGTACTTC,NA,TRBJ2-5,TRBV6-1,NA
CASSGRGGSPPTDTQYF,TGTGCCAGCAGTGGGAGAGGGGGGTCCCCCCCCACAGATACGCAGTATTTT,NA,TRBJ2-3,TRBV28,NA